One sample yielded the 22 T cell receptor beta chains listed below, sequenced in a study of molecular identifiers for immune sequencing clone quantification. TCRdb recomputed calls from the PCR reads with MiXCR, one row per CDR3 protein. The table shows some 580,000 distinct CDR3 sequences, with about 25% occurring only once. The sequenced sample consisted of naive CD8+ T cells from blood, with Jurkat cell RNA spiked in. Subset described: FACS-sorted CD8+CD4-CCR7+CD45RA+ naive T cells. The receptors originated from a human donor in good health. Some libraries in this study had Jurkat cell RNA spiked in.

This rearrangement joins TRBV4-3 to TRBJ1-4; D not resolved. Trimming shortened V by 5 bases and J by 0 bases, and 7 bases separated the two germline ends. The length of the CDR3 is 14 residues. Germline CDR1 is LGHNA and CDR2 is YSLEER. The CDR3 sequence: CASSAYATNEKLFF. The CDR3 DNA reads as TGCGCCAGCAGCGCGTACGCAACTAATGAAAAACTGTTTTTT.

The gene calls are TRBV12-3 or TRBV12-4 and TRBJ1-2; 8 bases map to TRBD1. Trimming at V came to 6 bases and at J to 7 bases, leaving 4 bases not matched to a gene. This CDR3 contains 12 residues. CDR3 coding DNA: TGTGCCAGCAGCCAGGGGGCTGGTGGCTACACCTTC. Protein: CASSQGAGGYTF.

This clonotype turned up a few times. This chain links TRBV11-2 with TRBJ1-3, with 10 bases matching TRBD1. This CDR3 is 14 amino acids long. The V gene end was trimmed by 4 bases and the J gene end by 7 bases; junction bases not matched to a gene: 4. Germline V lookup: CDR1 SGHAT, CDR2 FQNNGV. The CDR3 here is CASSSGQGENTIYF. The DNA for the CDR3 is TGTGCCAGCAGCTCCGGACAGGGGGAGAACACCATATATTTT.

This clonotype was counted at least ten times. The rearrangement joins TRBV14 to TRBJ2-1, with D tentatively TRBD1 or TRBD2 (5 bases each). Germline assignment: CDR1 SGHDN and CDR2 FVKESK. CDR3 length: 13 residues. The germline V and J ends were trimmed by 5 bases and 3 bases, with 8 bases remaining between them. The chain's CDR3 is CASSRDLYNEQFF. The DNA of the CDR3 is TGTGCCAGCAGCAGGGACCTCTACAATGAGCAGTTCTTC.

Turning to this clonotype: Just one base apart from a much larger clone, this may be a read error. This chain uses TRBV7-9 with TRBJ2-4; possible D gene TRBD2, 5 bases. The germline gives CDR1 SEHNR, CDR2 FQNEAQ (reference sequence). The CDR3 spans 13 residues. The CDR3 region is CTSSPGLKNIQYF. CDR3 DNA: TGTACCAGCAGCCCAGGACTCAAAAACATTCAGTACTTC.

This chain joins TRBV28 and TRBJ2-7, with D possibly being TRBD2 (6 bases). Germline CDR1 is MDHEN and CDR2 is SYDVKM. V was clipped by 4 bases and J by 6 bases, with 10 bases between them. The CDR3 loop spans 12 amino acids. CDR3 region: CASSWMGGEQYF. The CDR3 region has the DNA TGTGCCAGCAGTTGGATGGGAGGCGAGCAGTACTTC.

This clonotype was counted many times. CDR3: CASSQGTALVANVLTF. CDR3 in DNA: TGTGCCAGCAGCCAAGGAACAGCTCTAGTCGCCAACGTCCTGACTTTC. The chain has TRBV3-1 and TRBJ2-6; D gene uncertain. Trimming cost V 1 base and J 7 bases, with 14 bases left between them. The CDR3 has 16 amino acids. Germline V gene sequence: CDR1 LGHDT, CDR2 YNNKEL (reference sequence).

V gene TRBV5-4 combines with J gene TRBJ2-5; the match to TRBD2 covers 9 bases. Germline-derived CDR1 and CDR2 are SGHNT and YYREEE (reference sequence). Unmatched junction bases numbered 7, after V lost 2 bases and J lost 5 bases. The CDR3 consists of 15 residues. The CDR3 DNA sequence: TGTGCCAGCAGCTTAGGGTTTAGCGGGAGTGAGACCCAGTACTTC. This gives the protein CASSLGFSGSETQYF. The full variable domain, completed using reference TRBV5-4 and TRBJ2-5, is ETGVTQSPTHLIKTRGQQVTLRCSSQSGHNTVSWYQQALGQGPQFIFQYYREEENGRGNFPPRFSGLQFPNYSSELNVNALELDDSALYLCASSLGFSGSETQYFGPGTRLLVL.

This clonotype has ten or more counts. V usage is TRBV4-1 and J usage is TRBJ2-5; 8 bases align to TRBD1. V shed 1 base, J shed 5 bases, and the junction held 9 bases outside the gene matches. CDR1 is MGHRA and CDR2 is YSYEKL in the germline V gene. This CDR3 spans 16 amino acids. As DNA, the CDR3 is TGCGCCAGCAGCCAAGGGCCAGGGGGCCTTTTTGAGACCCAGTACTTC. It specifies CASSQGPGGLFETQYF.

The genes are TRBV7-8 and TRBJ2-1, with 8 bases fitting TRBD2. The germline V gene has CDR1 SGHVS and CDR2 FQNEAQ. The CDR3 spans 15 residues. V gave up 5 bases and J gave up 6 bases; unmatched junction bases: 9. CDR3 DNA sequence: TGTGCCAGCAGCCCAAGCGGGAGCTTTTTCAATGAGCAGTTCTTC. This sequence encodes CASSPSGSFFNEQFF.

Of note for this clonotype: This may be a read error, as it is one base from a much larger clone. V usage is TRBV12-5 and J usage is TRBJ1-2; no clear D gene. Germline CDR1 LGHNT, CDR2 FRNRAP. The CDR3 runs to 13 residues. Written as DNA, the CDR3 is TGTGCTAGTGGTTTTGAGCCTAACTATGGCTACGCCTTC. Amino acid sequence: CASGFEPNYGYAF.

As to this clonotype: The junction and the germline gene differ at one end; a read error may be behind it. The CDR3 protein is CASGLGAWNEQFF. CDR3 sequence (DNA): TGTGCCAGCGGCTTGGGGGCTTGGAATGAGCAGTTCTTC. This chain connects TRBV7-9 to TRBJ2-1; a weak D match, TRBD1 (6 bases). The CDR3 length is 13 residues. Germline lookup yields CDR1 SEHNR and CDR2 FQNEAQ (reference sequence).

In the case of this clonotype: Just one base apart from a much larger clone, this may be a read error. V gene TRBV4-1 combines with J gene TRBJ1-1, with unresolved D. Trimming took 6 bases from V and 1 from J, leaving 12 bases between them. The CDR3 extends over 14 amino acids. Germline V gene sequence: CDR1 MGHRA, CDR2 YSYEKL. The CDR3 region is CASRHPVGNTEAFF. The CDR3 DNA sequence: TGCGCCAGCAGACATCCAGTCGGGAACACTGAAGCTTTCTTT.

The table lists this clonotype with a few counts. The genes are TRBV27 and TRBJ2-7; D is undetermined. V was shortened by 6 bases and J by 2 bases, with 11 bases between the two germline ends. CDR3 length: 13 residues. In germline, CDR1 is MNHEY, CDR2 SMNVEV (reference sequence). The CDR3 nucleotides are TGTGCCAGCAGGGTCCTGGGGACCTACGAGCAGTACTTC. Translating it yields CASRVLGTYEQYF.

This CDR3 is CAISEGDRGVINSPLHF. The CDR3 DNA reads as TGTGCCATCAGTGAGGGGGACAGGGGCGTCATTAATTCACCCCTCCACTTT. The chain couples TRBV10-3 to TRBJ1-6, with 10 nucleotides matching TRBD1. The V gene's germline CDR1 is ENHRY and CDR2 SYGVKD. V lost 2 bases and J lost 6; bases outside the gene matches: 7. This CDR3 has 17 residues.

This clonotype was detected only a few times. V gene TRBV7-9 combines with J gene TRBJ2-7, with 7 positions matching TRBD2. V lost 1 base to trimming and J lost 6 bases; unmatched junction nucleotides: 18. The CDR3 consists of 18 residues. Per the germline V gene, CDR1 is SEHNR and CDR2 is FQNEAQ (reference sequence). As DNA, the CDR3 is TGTGCCAGCAGCTTAGTGGTTAAGACGACGGGAGGATTGGGCGAGCAGTACTTC. Translation: CASSLVVKTTGGLGEQYF.

For this clonotype: Sequence at one end of the junction differs from germline and may be a read error. V and J are TRBV12-3 or TRBV12-4 and TRBJ2-7, with no clear D. This CDR3 comprises 12 residues. The CDR3 loop reads CASSFVLAEQCF. The CDR3 region has the DNA TGTGCCAGCAGTTTTGTGTTAGCCGAGCAGTGCTTC.

This clonotype appeared many times. At one end the junction does not follow the germline gene, possibly because of a read error. The chain links TRBV7-7 to TRBJ2-6, with 7 bases matching TRBD1. Germline-derived CDR1 and CDR2 are SSHAT and FNYEAQ (reference sequence). This CDR3 contains 20 residues. The CDR3 is CASSDGPRTGESSGANVLTF. The CDR3 coding sequence is TGTGCTAGCAGCGACGGCCCTCGGACAGGCGAGAGCTCTGGGGCCAACGTCCTGACTTTC.

Comment on this clonotype: A much more abundant neighbour one base away suggests this may be a read error. DNA for the CDR3: TGTGCCAGTAGTCCGCCGGGACAGGGGTATGGTAATCAGCCCCAGCATTTT. Encoded protein: CASSPPGQGYGNQPQHF. The gene calls are TRBV19 and TRBJ1-5, with 10 bases aligning to TRBD1. The CDR3 runs to 17 residues. CDR1 is LNHDA and CDR2 is SQIVND in the germline V gene (reference sequence). V shed 5 bases and J 4 bases; nucleotides not matched to a gene: 11.

The table lists this clonotype with many counts. The chain uses TRBV28 and TRBJ1-4, with 7 bases aligning to TRBD1. The CDR3 extends over 14 amino acids. Unmatched junction bases numbered 7, after V lost 4 bases and J lost 8 bases. CDR1 MDHEN and CDR2 SYDVKM come from the germline V gene. CDR3 region: CASSWRTGPEKLFF. The CDR3 DNA follows: TGTGCCAGCAGTTGGAGGACAGGTCCGGAAAAACTGTTTTTT.

On this clonotype itself: This may be a read error: a much more frequent sequence differs by one nucleotide. The chain recombines TRBV28 with TRBJ2-4, with 7 bases identical to TRBD1. The length of the CDR3 is 15 residues. V dropped 4 bases and J dropped 6; count of bases not matched to a gene: 9. CDR1 and CDR2 from the germline V gene are MDHEN and SYDVKM. The CDR3 sequence: CASSSLQGSINIQYF. CDR3 DNA sequence: TGTGCCAGCAGTTCTCTACAGGGGAGTATAAACATTCAGTACTTC. Full variable domain (missing parts from reference TRBV28 and TRBJ2-4): DVKVTQSSRYLVKRTGEKVFLECVQDMDHENMFWYRQDPGLGLRLIYFSYDVKMKEKGDIPEGYSVSREKKERFSLILESASTNQTSMYLCASSSLQGSINIQYFGAGTRLSVL.

The gene calls are TRBV9 and TRBJ2-2; 8 bases map to TRBD2. Germline V gives CDR1 SGDLS, CDR2 YYNGEE. With V trimmed by 0 bases and J by 4 bases, 11 bases remained unmatched. CDR3 size: 18 residues. CDR3 DNA: TGTGCCAGCAGCGTAGGGGGTGCGCGGGGGGACGGCACCGGGGAGCTGTTTTTT. Translating gives CASSVGGARGDGTGELFF.